This T cell receptor beta chain came from a study of identical twins' blood T cells (dated by TCRdb to about 2013). About the investigation overall: The approximately twelve libraries, six for the alpha chain and six for the beta chain, together yielded 45 million to 55 million Illumina reads. Using next-generation sequencing, the study compared the TCR alpha and beta chain repertoires of three pairs of monozygous twins to assess how genetics influences repertoire formation.

The method was 5' RACE. This sample was sequenced with an Illumina Genome Analyzer IIx. To prepare the RNA-based TCR cDNA libraries, a previously described protocol was followed, with several modifications. To prevent cross-contamination, barcodes specific to each sample were added to both ends of every TCR cDNA library during cDNA synthesis and amplification. The published analysis was carried out like this. Between about 85,000 and nearly 550,000 clonotypes were identified per individual, with 2.2 to 3.6 million CDR3-containing reads per library. Reads with improper barcode index combinations were discarded, after which clonesets were built for each library with the MiTCR software. MiTCR filtered or rescued low-quality reads and corrected PCR and sequencing errors when assembling CDR3 clonotypes. Artificial out-of-frame clonotypes were mapped to in-frame sequences, with one indel allowed in the CDR3, and then removed. V and J gene usage similarity between donors was measured as Jensen-Shannon divergence divided by mean entropy. Clones were called with MiXCR by TCRdb after fastp trimmed the public reads at Q25, and only in-frame beta chains were retained. Each entry merges the rows of one CDR3 protein and shows their most common DNA and genes. These V and J calls originate from TCRdb's pipeline instead of the authors' own analysis. This sample is represented by fewer than 450,000 distinct CDR3 sequences; over 25% of them were singletons. Roughly 5.5% of the sample is in the top ten clones.

A note on this clonotype: The antigen it binds to is not known. No qualities accompany the bases; no much larger clone lies one base away.

Donors were six healthy women forming three monozygous twin pairs. Each of the three twin pairs had been raised together, and the twins in each pair were thought likely to have encountered the same infectious agents and vaccines. TCR cDNA libraries were prepared from RNA that was isolated from peripheral blood mononuclear cells. Overall study results and their limits: Twin pairs were reported to be markedly more alike in V gene usage than unrelated donors were, even when looking at non-selected out-of-frame TCRbeta clonotypes. Because the twins were reared together, environmental influences could not be excluded as an explanation for twin similarity. How many CDR3 clonotypes two donors shared depended mainly on the product of their cloneset sizes, and the twins did not clearly stray from this trend. Among the most abundant TCRbeta clonotypes, every donor shared more CDR3 sequences with her own twin than with unrelated donors. Validation by independent studies was stated to be required for the proposed role of the TCRalpha J segment in MHC recognition during thymic selection.

Specimen: PBMCs. The sequence came from a woman aged 18 to 50 in good health.

The DNA sequence is TGCAGTGCTAGAGACCAACTAGCGGGGGGGCTTTACAATGAGCAGTTCTTC. The resulting protein is CSARDQLAGGLYNEQFF. The chain employs TRBV20-1 and TRBJ2-1, with 13 junctional bases fitting TRBD2. The germline V gene (reference sequence) specifies DFQATT as CDR1 and SNEGSKA as CDR2. V and J are trimmed by 0 bases and 4 bases, and the gene matches miss 6 bases of the junction. Including cysteine and phenylalanine, the CDR3 has 17 amino acids. Just CDR3 DNA is preserved here, 51 bases in frame from base 1.